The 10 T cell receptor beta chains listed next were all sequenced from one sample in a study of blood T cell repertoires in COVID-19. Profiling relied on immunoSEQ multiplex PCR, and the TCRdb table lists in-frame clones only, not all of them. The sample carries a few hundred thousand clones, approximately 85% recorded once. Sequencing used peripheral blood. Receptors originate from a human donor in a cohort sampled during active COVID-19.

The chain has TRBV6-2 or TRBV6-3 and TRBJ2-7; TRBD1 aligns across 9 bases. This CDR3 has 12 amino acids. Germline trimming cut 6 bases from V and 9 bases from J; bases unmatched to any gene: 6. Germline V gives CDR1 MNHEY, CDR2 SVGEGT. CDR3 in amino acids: CASSGDRVRQYF. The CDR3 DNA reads TGTGCCAGCAGCGGGGACAGGGTAAGGCAGTACTTC.

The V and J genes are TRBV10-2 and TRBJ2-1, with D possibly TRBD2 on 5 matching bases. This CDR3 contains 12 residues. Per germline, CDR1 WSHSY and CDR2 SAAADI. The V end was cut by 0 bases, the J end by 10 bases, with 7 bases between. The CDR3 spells CASSESGGEQFF. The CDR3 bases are TGCGCCAGCAGTGAGTCAGGCGGGGAGCAGTTCTTC.

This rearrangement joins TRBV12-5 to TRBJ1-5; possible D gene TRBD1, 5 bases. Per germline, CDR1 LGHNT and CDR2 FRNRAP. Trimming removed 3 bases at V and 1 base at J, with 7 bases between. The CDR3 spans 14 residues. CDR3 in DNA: TGTGCTAGTGGTTTTTCAGGGAGCAATCAGCCCCAGCATTTT. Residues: CASGFSGSNQPQHF. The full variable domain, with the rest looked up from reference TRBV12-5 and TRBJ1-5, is DARVTQTPRHKVTEMGQEVTMRCQPILGHNTVFWYRQTMMQGLELLAYFRNRAPLDDSGMPKDRFSAEMPDATLATLKIQPSEPRDSAVYFCASGFSGSNQPQHFGDGTRLSIL.

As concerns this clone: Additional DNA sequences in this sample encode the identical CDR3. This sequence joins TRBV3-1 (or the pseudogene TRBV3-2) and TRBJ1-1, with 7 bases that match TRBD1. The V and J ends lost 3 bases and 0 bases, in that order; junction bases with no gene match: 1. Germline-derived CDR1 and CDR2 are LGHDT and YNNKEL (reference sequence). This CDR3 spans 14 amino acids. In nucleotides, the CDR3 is TGTGCCAGCAGCCAGGGACAGATGAACACTGAAGCTTTCTTT. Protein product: CASSQGQMNTEAFF.

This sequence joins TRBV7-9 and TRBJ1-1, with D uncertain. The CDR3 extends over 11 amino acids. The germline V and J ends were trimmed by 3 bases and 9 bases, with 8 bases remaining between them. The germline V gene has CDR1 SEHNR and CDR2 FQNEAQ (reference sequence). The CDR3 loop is CASSFTTQAFF. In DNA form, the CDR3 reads TGTGCCAGCAGCTTTACGACTCAAGCTTTCTTT.

The CDR3 region has the DNA TGCGCCAGCAGCTTGGATTCGGTTAACTATGGCTACACCTTC. Its translation is CASSLDSVNYGYTF. This chain joins TRBV5-1 and TRBJ1-2; unclear D gene. CDR3 length: 14 residues. V was clipped by 0 bases and J by 1 base, with 7 bases between them. The germline CDR1 and CDR2 sequences are SGHRS and YFSETQ.

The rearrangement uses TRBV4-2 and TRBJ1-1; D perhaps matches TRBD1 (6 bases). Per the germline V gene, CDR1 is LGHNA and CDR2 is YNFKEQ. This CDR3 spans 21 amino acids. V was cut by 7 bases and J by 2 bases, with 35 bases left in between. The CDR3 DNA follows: TGTGCCAGCATCCGAGAACAAAGATTTACAGGGAAGCTACTCTTAAACACTGAAGCTTTCTTT. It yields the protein CASIREQRFTGKLLLNTEAFF.

This chain's CDR3 is CASSLDGQGGTGELFF. The DNA for the CDR3 is TGTGCCAGCAGCTTAGATGGACAGGGCGGCACCGGGGAGCTGTTTTTT. This chain uses TRBV11-3 with TRBJ2-2; TRBD1 matches 8 bases. The CDR3 loop spans 16 amino acids. Trimming at V came to 0 bases and at J to 4 bases, leaving 4 bases not matched to a gene. Germline loops: CDR1 SGHNT, CDR2 YENEEA.

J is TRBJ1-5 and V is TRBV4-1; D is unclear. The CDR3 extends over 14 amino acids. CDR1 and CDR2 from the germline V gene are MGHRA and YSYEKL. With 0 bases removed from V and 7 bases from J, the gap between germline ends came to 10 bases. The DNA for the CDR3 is TGCGCCAGCAGCCAAGAAGGGAGGAACCAGCCCCAGCATTTT. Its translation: CASSQEGRNQPQHF.

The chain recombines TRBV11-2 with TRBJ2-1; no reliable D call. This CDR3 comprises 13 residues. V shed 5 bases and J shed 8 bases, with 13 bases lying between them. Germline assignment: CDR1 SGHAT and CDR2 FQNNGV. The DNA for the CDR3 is TGTGCCAGCAGCCTAATCTTACTGGATGAGCAGTTCTTC. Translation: CASSLILLDEQFF.